This entry lists 6 T cell receptor beta chains sequenced from one sample in a study of T cell responses to AZD1222 COVID-19 vaccine. The method was immunoSEQ multiplex PCR; TCRdb's version includes in-frame clones alone and lacks a portion of them. The profile shows some 100,000 clones, roughly 89% of them singletons. The material was peripheral blood, obtained on day 0 of AZD1222 vaccination. These receptors were collected from an adult in good health.

The chain couples TRBV5-5 to TRBJ1-1; no clear D. This CDR3 is 13 amino acids long. The V gene's germline CDR1 is SGHKS and CDR2 YYEKEE (reference sequence). Between the trimmed V and J ends, which lost 5 bases and 0 bases, there was a span of 8 bases. The DNA of the CDR3 is TGTGCCAGCAGGCTAGATTTGAACACTGAAGCTTTCTTT. Amino acid sequence: CASRLDLNTEAFF.

This clone was seen a handful of times. The rearrangement joins TRBV7-5 to TRBJ1-1; TRBD1 is the table's D call and was not checked against the DNA. TRBV7-5 corresponds to a pseudogene. The CDR3 is 17 amino acids. Here the CDR3 reads CARSSLPWTGPGTEAFF. CDR3 DNA sequence: TGTGCCAGAAGCTCCCTACCATGGACAGGGCCGGGGACTGAAGCTTTCTTT.

CDR3 protein: CASSQERRTEAFF. The DNA of the CDR3 is TGTGCCAGCAGCCAAGAGCGGAGGACTGAAGCTTTCTTT. V gene TRBV3-1 (or the pseudogene TRBV3-2) combines with J gene TRBJ1-1; D is unclear. Germline V gives CDR1 LGHDT, CDR2 YNNKEL (reference sequence). Trimming removed 0 bases from V and 5 bases from J, with 7 bases in between. The CDR3 has 13 amino acids.

This sequence joins TRBV11-2 and TRBJ1-3; D is ambiguous. The germline CDR1 and CDR2 sequences are SGHAT and FQNNGV. Between the trimmed V and J ends, which lost 3 bases and 4 bases, there was a span of 7 bases. This CDR3 is 13 amino acids long. CDR3 nucleotide sequence: TGTGCCAGCAGCTTCTCCCCCGGAAACACCATATATTTT. It specifies CASSFSPGNTIYF.

The V and J genes are TRBV14 and TRBJ1-1; D is unresolved. The V gene's germline CDR1 is SGHDN and CDR2 FVKESK. The length of the CDR3 is 14 residues. Trimming cost V 4 bases and J 6 bases, with 15 bases left between them. The CDR3: CASSRGLEASEAFF. The DNA for the CDR3 is TGTGCCAGCAGCCGTGGGTTGGAGGCATCTGAAGCTTTCTTT.

The chain is built from TRBV7-2 and TRBJ2-6, with 10 nucleotides matching TRBD1. Germline loops: CDR1 SGHTA, CDR2 FQGNSA. CDR3 length: 13 residues. After removal of 8 bases from V and 13 bases from J, the junction contained 8 bases not matched to a gene. In nucleotides, the CDR3 is TGTGCCAGCGGATTGGGACAGGGGAGGGTCCTGACTTTC. Protein product: CASGLGQGRVLTF.